Each of the 27 T cell receptor beta chains below was sequenced from the same sample in a study of blood T cell repertoires in COVID-19 (TCRdb year 2020). Library preparation employed the immunoSEQ multiplex PCR assay. Not all clones reach the TCRdb copy of this immuneACCESS table, which keeps in-frame sequences only. Checked studies attribute under half of the gap to unresolved V genes and leave the rest unexplained. The sample data list about 50,000 clones, and 70% to 90% of these were observed just once. The ten largest clones represent roughly a quarter of the sample. Input material: peripheral blood. These receptors all stem from a human donor in a cohort sampled during active COVID-19.

The J gene is TRBJ2-7, the V gene TRBV2; D not resolved. The germline gives CDR1 SNHLY, CDR2 FYNNEI. The CDR3 has 14 residues. V was trimmed by 11 bases and J by 3 bases, leaving 20 bases between them. CDR3 nucleotide sequence: TGTGCCTCTCAGAGGAGCCTGACGGTCTACGAGCAGTACTTC. The encoded protein is CASQRSLTVYEQYF.

The V and J genes are TRBV19 and TRBJ2-3, with 7 bases aligning to TRBD1. Germline CDR1 reads LNHDA; CDR2 reads SQIVND (reference sequence). J gave up 0 bases and V 5 bases, and 8 bases lay outside the gene matches. The CDR3 runs 16 residues. In nucleotides, the CDR3 is TGTGCCAGTAGTCCGACAGGGTGGCGTAGCACAGATACGCAGTATTTT. It translates to CASSPTGWRSTDTQYF.

This clone was detected only once. The CDR3 nucleotides are TGTGCCAGTAGTATTCGGGACAGCCCAGATACGCAGTATTTT. Its translation: CASSIRDSPDTQYF. The chain links TRBV19 to TRBJ2-3; 7 nucleotides agree with TRBD1. Germline CDR1 is LNHDA and CDR2 is SQIVND (reference sequence). The CDR3 is 14 amino acids. V dropped 3 bases and J dropped 4; count of bases not matched to a gene: 4.

The CDR3 nucleotides are TGTGCCAGCAGTCCTTATTCCGACAGGGGGAGGGCCGGGGAGCTGTTTTTT. Its translation is CASSPYSDRGRAGELFF. The gene calls are TRBV6-6 and TRBJ2-2; 9 bases match TRBD1. The ends lost 5 bases at V and 6 bases at J; junction bases unmatched: 13. CDR3 length equals 17 residues. In germline, CDR1 is MNHNY, CDR2 SVGAGI (reference sequence).

This clone was picked up one time. The chain recombines TRBV9 with TRBJ2-1; 7 bases agree with TRBD2. Germline-derived CDR1 and CDR2 are SGDLS and YYNGEE. The J segment lost 4 bases and the V segment lost 3 bases, leaving 7 bases of the junction unmatched. The CDR3 is 15 residues long. CDR3 residues: CASSAPGLPYNEQFF. Written as DNA, the CDR3 is TGTGCCAGCAGCGCCCCGGGACTACCATACAATGAGCAGTTCTTC.

The V call is TRBV6-2 or TRBV6-3, the J call TRBJ2-3, with 9 nucleotides matching TRBD2. CDR1 and CDR2 from the germline V gene are MNHEY and SVGEGT. The CDR3 spans 16 residues. Trimming cost V 5 bases and J 2 bases; bases outside gene matches: 8. The CDR3, as DNA: TGTGCCAGCAGTCGCGGACTAGCGACCGCCACAGATACGCAGTATTTT. Its translation: CASSRGLATATDTQYF.

V gene TRBV5-6 combines with J gene TRBJ2-1, with D perhaps TRBD2 (5 bases). V was trimmed by 0 bases and J by 7 bases, leaving 17 bases between them. CDR3 size: 16 residues. Germline CDR1 is SGHDT and CDR2 is YYEEEE. The CDR3 coding sequence is TGTGCCAGCAGCTTGGCCAACGAGCGGTTCTCGAATGAGCAGTTCTTC. As protein: CASSLANERFSNEQFF.

This chain uses TRBV18 with TRBJ2-2; D not resolved. Trimming took off 2 bases at V and 7 bases at J, with 11 bases between the two ends. The CDR3 is made up of 14 amino acids. The germline CDR1 and CDR2 sequences are KGHSH and LQKENI. The CDR3 DNA reads as TGTGCCAGCTCACCAATCAATTTCAGCGGGGAGCTGTTTTTT. Encoded protein: CASSPINFSGELFF.

V and J are TRBV29-1 and TRBJ2-7, with TRBD1 matching over 9 bases. Germline V CDR1 and CDR2: SQVTM, ANQGSEA. The length of the CDR3 is 11 residues. Unmatched junction bases numbered 4, after V lost 6 bases and J lost 7 bases. CDR3 residues: CSVADRGEQYF. CDR3 DNA: TGCAGCGTAGCAGACAGGGGGGAGCAGTACTTC.

A single count supports this clone. The chain uses TRBV5-1 and TRBJ1-5; D unresolved. This CDR3 contains 14 residues. Germline CDR1 SGHRS, CDR2 YFSETQ. With 0 bases removed from V and 1 base from J, the gap between germline ends came to 5 bases. The CDR3 spells CASSLGESNQPQHF. The DNA of the CDR3 is TGCGCCAGCAGCTTGGGGGAGAGCAATCAGCCCCAGCATTTT.

J is TRBJ1-2 and V is TRBV3-1 (or the pseudogene TRBV3-2); D not resolved. V shed 1 base and J shed 6 bases, with 6 bases lying between them. There are 12 residues in the CDR3. Germline values: CDR1 LGHDT, CDR2 YNNKEL (reference sequence). As DNA, the CDR3 is TGTGCCAGCAGCCAAGGGAGTAATGGCTACACCTTC. Its translation is CASSQGSNGYTF.

The chain employs TRBV5-1 and TRBJ2-5, with D perhaps matching TRBD2 (6 bases). Trimming cost V 4 bases and J 1 base, with 14 bases left between them. Germline CDR1 is SGHRS and CDR2 is YFSETQ. The CDR3 consists of 15 residues. CDR3 in amino acids: CASSLKDYFQETQYF. In DNA, the CDR3 is TGCGCCAGCAGCCTCAAGGACTACTTCCAAGAGACCCAGTACTTC.

In its sample, this clone was seen a few times. An end of the junction differs from the germline gene, which may be a read error. The genes are TRBV6-1 and TRBJ1-2, with D unresolved. The CDR3 runs 11 residues. Germline-derived CDR1 and CDR2 are MNHNS and SASEGT. CDR3 region: CASSDNPVTRF. CDR3 bases: TGTGCCAGCAGTGATAATCCAGTCACCCGATTC.

This clone was found once. The chain couples TRBV18 to TRBJ1-5; TRBD1 matches 7 bases. Germline loops: CDR1 KGHSH, CDR2 LQKENI. The CDR3 is 14 residues long. V trimming: 2 bases; J trimming: 5 bases; junction bases outside the gene matches: 3. The CDR3 DNA follows: TGTGCCAGCTCACCAAAGGGGGCTGATCAGCCCCAGCATTTT. As protein: CASSPKGADQPQHF.

The chain has TRBV19 and TRBJ2-7; 10 bases agree with TRBD2. This CDR3 is 14 amino acids long. Germline loops: CDR1 LNHDA, CDR2 SQIVND (reference sequence). V was pared by 7 bases and J by 2 bases, with 5 bases of the junction left unmatched. The CDR3 is CASISGGATYEQYF. The CDR3 DNA reads TGTGCCAGTATAAGCGGGGGGGCGACCTACGAGCAGTACTTC.

V usage is TRBV7-8 and J usage is TRBJ2-5; 13 nucleotides agree with TRBD2. Trimming took 0 bases from V and 5 from J; bases not matched to a gene: 3. This CDR3 region has 16 residues. Germline CDR1 SGHVS, CDR2 FQNEAQ. The CDR3 DNA is TGTGCCAGCAGCTTAGCTTGGACTAGCGGGAGTGAGACCCAGTACTTC. It codes for CASSLAWTSGSETQYF. The variable domain in full, completed from reference TRBV7-8 and TRBJ2-5, reads GAGVSQSPRYKVAKRGQDVALRCDPISGHVSLFWYQQALGQGPEFLTYFQNEAQLDKSGLPSDRFFAERPEGSVSTLKIQRTQQEDSAVYLCASSLAWTSGSETQYFGPGTRLLVL.

This rearrangement joins TRBV11-3 to TRBJ1-3; maybe TRBD1 (5 bases). The CDR3 is 13 amino acids. V was cut by 8 bases and J by 3 bases, with 11 bases left in between. Germline V gene lookup returns CDR1 SGHNT and CDR2 YENEEA. The CDR3 sequence is CASQGPIGNTIYF. Here the CDR3 DNA reads TGTGCCAGCCAGGGTCCTATTGGAAACACCATATATTTT.

This sequence joins TRBV3-1 (or the pseudogene TRBV3-2) and TRBJ1-1; D remains ambiguous. V lost 2 bases, J lost 8 bases, and 6 bases lay in between. The CDR3 sequence is 11 residues long. Germline V gene data show CDR1 as LGHDT and CDR2 as YNNKEL (reference sequence). The CDR3 sequence is CASSQQAEAFF. DNA of the CDR3: TGTGCCAGCAGCCAACAGGCCGAAGCTTTCTTT.

The V gene is TRBV2, the J gene TRBJ2-3; D possibly corresponds to TRBD1 (6 bases). Germline V gene data show CDR1 as SNHLY and CDR2 as FYNNEI. The V end was cut by 10 bases, the J end by 0 bases, with 14 bases between. This CDR3 spans 14 amino acids. CDR3 residues: CATKEQGSTDTQYF. DNA of the CDR3: TGTGCCACCAAGGAACAGGGTAGCACAGATACGCAGTATTTT.

The V and J genes are TRBV12-3 or TRBV12-4 and TRBJ2-1; D is possibly TRBD2 (5 bases). There are 13 residues in the CDR3. Trimming removed 7 bases at V and 7 bases at J, with 14 bases between. CDR3 sequence (DNA): TGTGCCAGCAAGATCCGGACTCCGAATGAGCAGTTCTTC. It is translated as CASKIRTPNEQFF.

The chain has TRBV7-6 and TRBJ2-2; 8 bases map to TRBD1. From germline, CDR1 is SGHVS and CDR2 FNYEAQ. The CDR3 runs 16 residues. The ends lost 2 bases at V and 5 bases at J; junction bases unmatched: 7. The CDR3 reads CASSLSGQGGTGELFF. The CDR3 DNA sequence: TGTGCCAGCAGCTTATCCGGACAGGGAGGAACCGGGGAGCTGTTTTTT.

The chain carries TRBV15 and TRBJ2-7, with D unclear. V lost 0 bases, J lost 6 bases, and 12 bases lay in between. CDR1 is LNHNV and CDR2 is YYDKDF in the germline V gene (reference sequence). The CDR3 contains 14 residues. As DNA, the CDR3 is TGTGCCACCAGCAGAGATACGCGGTCGGGCGAGCAGTACGTC. This codes for CATSRDTRSGEQYV.

This CDR3 is CASSPRQGAGTEAFF. The CDR3 coding sequence is TGTGCCAGCTCACCCCGACAGGGGGCAGGCACTGAAGCTTTCTTT. This chain connects TRBV18 to TRBJ1-1; 10 bases match TRBD1. The CDR3 runs 15 residues. J lost 4 bases, V lost 3 bases, and 5 bases had no gene match. Germline V gene sequence: CDR1 KGHSH, CDR2 LQKENI.

The J gene is TRBJ2-3, the V gene TRBV24-1; 10 bases line up with TRBD1. The CDR3 consists of 17 residues. Germline V CDR1 and CDR2: KGHDR, SFDVKD. J lost 4 bases, V lost 4 bases, and 10 bases had no gene match. CDR3 in amino acids: CATSDSLTTGGADTQYF. CDR3 sequence (DNA): TGTGCCACCAGTGACTCCCTCACGACAGGGGGCGCAGATACGCAGTATTTT.

This chain connects TRBV7-8 to TRBJ2-1; 9 bases line up with TRBD1. The J segment lost 7 bases and the V segment lost 5 bases, leaving 9 bases of the junction unmatched. The CDR3 extends over 15 amino acids. Germline CDR1 reads SGHVS; CDR2 reads FQNEAQ. The CDR3 coding sequence is TGTGCCAGCAGCCCCCGGGACAGGGTGGAAAATGAGCAGTTCTTC. Protein: CASSPRDRVENEQFF.

This rearrangement joins TRBV7-8 to TRBJ2-7, with 9 bases lining up with TRBD1. Germline V lookup: CDR1 SGHVS, CDR2 FQNEAQ. This CDR3 comprises 15 residues. Trimming at V came to 6 bases and at J to 5 bases, leaving 11 bases not matched to a gene. This chain's CDR3 is CASSSRQGDGNEQYF. As DNA, the CDR3 is TGTGCCAGCAGTTCCAGACAGGGGGACGGAAACGAGCAGTACTTC.

The genes are TRBV5-1 and TRBJ2-5, with a weak D call TRBD1 (6 bases). This CDR3 has 15 residues. The V and J ends lost 4 bases and 3 bases respectively, with 16 bases between them. Germline V gene lookup returns CDR1 SGHRS and CDR2 YFSETQ. CDR3 sequence: CASSHRTGSEETQYF. CDR3 sequence (DNA): TGCGCCAGCAGCCACCGAACAGGGAGTGAAGAGACCCAGTACTTC.